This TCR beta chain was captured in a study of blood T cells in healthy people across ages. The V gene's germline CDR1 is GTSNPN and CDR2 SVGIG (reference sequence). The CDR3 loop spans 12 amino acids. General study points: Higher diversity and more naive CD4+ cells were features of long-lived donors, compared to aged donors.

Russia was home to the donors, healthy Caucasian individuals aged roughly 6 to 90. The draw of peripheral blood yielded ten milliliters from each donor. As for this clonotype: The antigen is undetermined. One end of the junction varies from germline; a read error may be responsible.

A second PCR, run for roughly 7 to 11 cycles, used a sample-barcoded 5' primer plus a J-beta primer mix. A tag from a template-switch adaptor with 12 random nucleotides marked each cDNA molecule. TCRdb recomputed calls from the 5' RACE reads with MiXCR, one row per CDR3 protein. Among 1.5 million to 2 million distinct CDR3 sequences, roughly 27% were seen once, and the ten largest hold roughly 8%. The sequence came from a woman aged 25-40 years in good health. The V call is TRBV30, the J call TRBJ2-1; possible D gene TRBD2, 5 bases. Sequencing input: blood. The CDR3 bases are TGTGCCGGGAGTGTAGGTCCCAATGAGCAGTTCTTC. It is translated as CAGSVGPNEQFF. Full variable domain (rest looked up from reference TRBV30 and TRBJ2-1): SQTIHQWPATLVQPVGSPLSLECTVEGTSNPNLYWYRQAAGRGLQLLFYSVGIGQISSEVPQNLSASRPQDRQFILSSKKLLLSDSGFYLCAGSVGPNEQFFGPGTRLTVL.